Presented here are 17 T cell receptor beta chains from one specimen sequenced in a study of T cell repertoires in cytomegalovirus infection. For these TCRs, the target antigens are not known. TCRdb called the reads again in MiXCR, with one record for every CDR3 protein. The sample carries around 900,000 distinct CDR3 sequences, 25% to 40% recorded once. The sample in question was cultured CD8+ T cells from PBMCs, obtained from culture after CMV antigen stimulation. Source of these receptors: a human donor in good health (CMV status not recorded). Some clones in this sample may be carry-over from other donors' samples.

The chain recombines TRBV4-1 with TRBJ1-5; 9 bases fit TRBD1. CDR1 and CDR2 from the germline V gene are MGHRA and YSYEKL. This CDR3 comprises 16 residues. Trimming at V came to 4 bases and at J to 4 bases, leaving 8 bases not matched to a gene. The CDR3 protein is CASSPMHGQGNQPQHF. Here the CDR3 DNA reads TGCGCCAGCAGCCCCATGCATGGACAGGGGAATCAGCCCCAGCATTTT.

In its sample, this clonotype was seen a few times. The rearrangement links TRBV7-9 to TRBJ2-7, with TRBD2 matching over 9 bases. The V and J ends lost 4 bases and 7 bases, in that order; junction bases with no gene match: 11. Germline lookup yields CDR1 SEHNR and CDR2 FQNEAQ (reference sequence). The CDR3 sequence is 15 residues long. CDR3 coding DNA: TGTGCCAGCAGCTCAAGCGGGGGGCCCGAAAGTGAGCAGTACTTC. It codes for CASSSSGGPESEQYF.

V gene TRBV27 combines with J gene TRBJ1-1; the match to TRBD1 covers 10 bases. V shed 8 bases and J 3 bases; nucleotides not matched to a gene: 3. CDR1 MNHEY and CDR2 SMNVEV come from the germline V gene (reference sequence). The CDR3 is 13 residues long. The CDR3 spells CASGTGAYTEAFF. The CDR3 DNA reads as TGTGCCAGCGGGACAGGGGCGTACACTGAAGCTTTCTTT.

This clonotype was detected many times. V and J are TRBV7-3 and TRBJ2-1; D is unresolved. The CDR3 is made up of 12 amino acids. The V gene's germline CDR1 is SGHTA and CDR2 FQGTGA. Trimming shortened V by 0 bases and J by 9 bases, and 6 bases separated the two germline ends. In DNA, the CDR3 is TGTGCCAGCAGCTTAACAGGGATTGAGCAGTTCTTC. Protein product: CASSLTGIEQFF.

This chain uses TRBV6-6 with TRBJ1-2; D remains ambiguous. CDR1 is MNHNY and CDR2 is SVGAGI in the germline V gene (reference sequence). The CDR3 runs to 14 residues. V lost 0 bases and J lost 2, with 7 bases in between. Here the CDR3 DNA reads TGTGCCAGCAGTTACTCGCCCATAAACTATGGCTACACCTTC. Residues: CASSYSPINYGYTF.

This clonotype was seen repeatedly, ten times or more. The chain is built from TRBV7-2 and TRBJ2-2; a weak D match, TRBD1 (6 bases). The CDR3 runs 18 residues. V was pared by 1 base and J by 8 bases, with 23 bases between. The germline V gene has CDR1 SGHTA and CDR2 FQGNSA. The CDR3 loop reads CASSLVLSPNRALGELFF. CDR3 nucleotides: TGTGCCAGCAGCTTAGTCCTTTCCCCAAACAGGGCGTTAGGGGAGCTGTTTTTT. Supplemented by reference TRBV7-2 and TRBJ2-2, the full variable domain reads GAGVSQSPSNKVTEKGKDVELRCDPISGHTALYWYRQSLGQGLEFLIYFQGNSAPDKSGLPSDRFSAERTGGSVSTLTIQRTQQEDSAVYLCASSLVLSPNRALGELFFGEGSRLTVL.

The rearrangement uses TRBV24-1 and TRBJ2-5, with D perhaps TRBD2 (5 bases). The V end lost 4 bases, the J end lost 7 bases, and 9 bases lay between the germline ends. This CDR3 is built from 12 residues. The V gene's germline CDR1 is KGHDR and CDR2 SFDVKD. The CDR3 is CATSDGSGTQYF. CDR3 nucleotide sequence: TGTGCCACCAGTGACGGAAGCGGGACCCAGTACTTC.

This clonotype occurred a few times. This sequence joins TRBV2 and TRBJ2-3, with TRBD2 as a possible D gene (5 bases). The CDR3 extends over 16 amino acids. The germline V and J ends were trimmed by 1 base and 0 bases, with 11 bases remaining between them. Germline V gives CDR1 SNHLY, CDR2 FYNNEI. CDR3 region: CASSEGLGSSTDTQYF. In DNA, the CDR3 is TGTGCCAGCAGTGAAGGATTGGGGAGTAGCACAGATACGCAGTATTTT. The entire variable domain, with the rest obtained from reference TRBV2 and TRBJ2-3, is as follows: EPEVTQTPSHQVTQMGQEVILRCVPISNHLYFYWYRQILGQKVEFLVSFYNNEISEKSEIFDDQFSVERPDGSNFTLKIRSTKLEDSAMYFCASSEGLGSSTDTQYFGPGTRLTVL.

Only one count was recorded for this clonotype. V gene TRBV7-9 combines with J gene TRBJ2-5; D is possibly TRBD2 (5 bases). Trimming shortened V by 7 bases and J by 4 bases, and 16 bases separated the two germline ends. The CDR3 has 14 residues. CDR1 is SEHNR and CDR2 is FQNEAQ in the germline V gene (reference sequence). Here the CDR3 DNA reads TGTGCCAGCAAGGAGAAGGGAGAAGGAGAGACCCAGTACTTC. Encoded protein: CASKEKGEGETQYF.

In its sample, this clonotype was seen a few times. The chain has TRBV27 and TRBJ1-2; the match to TRBD1 covers 7 bases. Germline V gene lookup returns CDR1 MNHEY and CDR2 SMNVEV (reference sequence). With 5 bases clipped from V and 4 bases from J, the junction kept 7 bases outside the gene matches. The CDR3 covers 14 residues. The CDR3 here is CASSPLQGSYGYTF. CDR3 bases: TGTGCCAGCAGTCCTTTACAGGGGAGCTATGGCTACACCTTC.

The chain couples TRBV20-1 to TRBJ2-7, with 8 bases fitting TRBD1. The CDR3 runs 16 residues. Germline CDR1 and CDR2: DFQATT and SNEGSKA (reference sequence). V dropped 1 base and J dropped 0; count of bases not matched to a gene: 8. The DNA of the CDR3 is TGCAGTGCTAGAGCGTTGGCAGGGGGCAACTCCTACGAGCAGTACTTC. This gives the protein CSARALAGGNSYEQYF.

This chain uses TRBV19 with TRBJ2-1; no reliable D call. Trimming cost V 3 bases and J 3 bases, with 9 bases left between them. Germline V gene lookup returns CDR1 LNHDA and CDR2 SQIVND (reference sequence). The CDR3 runs to 14 residues. The CDR3: CASSIQSVYNEQFF. CDR3 nucleotides: TGTGCCAGTAGTATTCAATCTGTCTACAATGAGCAGTTCTTC.

The CDR3 DNA follows: TGTGCCAGCAGTCTCGGGACCTCCTACGAGCAGTACGTC. It yields the protein CASSLGTSYEQYV. The chain uses TRBV6-6 and TRBJ2-7; possibly TRBD1 or TRBD2 for D (5 bases each). The germline gives CDR1 MNHNY, CDR2 SVGAGI (reference sequence). The CDR3 covers 13 residues. Trimming stripped 5 bases from V and 0 bases from J, with 8 bases between.

This rearrangement joins TRBV18 to TRBJ1-2; unclear D gene. CDR3 length equals 15 residues. The germline CDR1 and CDR2 sequences are KGHSH and LQKENI. V was clipped by 0 bases and J by 6 bases, with 14 bases between them. The CDR3 DNA sequence: TGTGCCAGCTCACCACCGGAAGGGTTAGGGAATGGCTACACCTTC. Amino acids: CASSPPEGLGNGYTF.

The rearrangement uses TRBV6-2 or TRBV6-3 and TRBJ2-1; D is ambiguous. CDR3 length: 13 amino acids. The germline V gene encodes CDR1 MNHEY and CDR2 SVGEGT. V dropped 8 bases and J dropped 2 bases, with 10 bases sitting between them. CDR3 coding DNA: TGTGCCAGCTCCAGCTTACCCTACAATGAGCAGTTCTTC. This gives the protein CASSSLPYNEQFF.

V is TRBV18 and J is TRBJ2-1, with TRBD2 matching over 11 bases. Per the germline V gene, CDR1 is KGHSH and CDR2 is LQKENI. V dropped 2 bases and J dropped 8; count of bases not matched to a gene: 8. CDR3 length: 16 residues. The CDR3 region is CASSPSVAGGPYEQFF. Here the CDR3 DNA reads TGTGCCAGCTCACCAAGCGTAGCGGGGGGGCCTTATGAGCAGTTCTTC.

V is TRBV6-4 and J is TRBJ2-3, with D uncertain. The CDR3 extends over 11 amino acids. Germline loops: CDR1 MRHNA, CDR2 SNTAGT. The V end lost 1 base, the J end lost 6 bases, and 2 bases lay between the germline ends. The CDR3 nucleotides are TGTGCCAGCAGTGACTTTGATACGCAGTATTTT. Translation gives CASSDFDTQYF.